This TCR beta chain was found in a study of T cell responses to AZD1222 COVID-19 vaccine. The table came from immunoSEQ multiplex PCR; TCRdb's copy has only in-frame clones and leaves some out. The data hold 95,000 to 110,000 clones, with around 91% observed a single time. V lost 1 base and J lost 4, with 8 bases in between. The V gene's germline CDR1 is SGHVS and CDR2 FQNEAQ. The CDR3 spans 14 residues. V and J are TRBV7-8 and TRBJ1-3, with D possibly matching TRBD1 (5 bases). Sequencing used peripheral blood, obtained on day 0 of AZD1222 vaccination. The TCR sequence derives from an adult in good health. CDR3 region: CASSLGGVGNTIYF. The DNA of the CDR3 is TGTGCCAGCAGCTTAGGGGGGGTGGGAAACACCATATATTTT.